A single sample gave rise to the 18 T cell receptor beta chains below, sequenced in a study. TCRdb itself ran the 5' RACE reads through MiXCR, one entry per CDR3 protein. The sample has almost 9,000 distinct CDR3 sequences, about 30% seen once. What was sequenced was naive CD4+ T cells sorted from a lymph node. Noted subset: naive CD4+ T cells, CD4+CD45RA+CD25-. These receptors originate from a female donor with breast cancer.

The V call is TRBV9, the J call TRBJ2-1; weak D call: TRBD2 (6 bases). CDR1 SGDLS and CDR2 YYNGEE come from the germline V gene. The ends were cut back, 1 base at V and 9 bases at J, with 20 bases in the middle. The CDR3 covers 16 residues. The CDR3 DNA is TGTGCCAGCAGCGTATCGGCAGGAGCGGGTCTCAGTGAGCAGTTCTTC. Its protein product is CASSVSAGAGLSEQFF.

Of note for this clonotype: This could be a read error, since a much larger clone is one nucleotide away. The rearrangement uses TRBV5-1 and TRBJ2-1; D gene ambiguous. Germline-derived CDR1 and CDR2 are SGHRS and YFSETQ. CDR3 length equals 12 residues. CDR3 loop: CASSSTYNEQLF. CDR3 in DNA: TGCGCCAGCAGCTCTACCTACAATGAGCAGCTCTTC.

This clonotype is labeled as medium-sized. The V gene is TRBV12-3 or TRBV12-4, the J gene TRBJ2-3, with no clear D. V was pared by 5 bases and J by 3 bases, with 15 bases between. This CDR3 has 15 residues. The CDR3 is CASSLLGEGTDTQYF. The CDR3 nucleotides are TGTGCCAGCAGTCTCCTGGGCGAAGGGACAGATACGCAGTATTTT.

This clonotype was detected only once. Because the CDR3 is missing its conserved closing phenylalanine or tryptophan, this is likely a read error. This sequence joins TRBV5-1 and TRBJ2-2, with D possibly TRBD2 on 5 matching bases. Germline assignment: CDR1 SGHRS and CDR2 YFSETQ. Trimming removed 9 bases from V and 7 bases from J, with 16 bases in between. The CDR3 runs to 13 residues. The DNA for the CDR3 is TGCGCCACTCGAAGAGGGCCCATCGGGGAGCTGTTTTTA. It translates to CATRRGPIGELFL.

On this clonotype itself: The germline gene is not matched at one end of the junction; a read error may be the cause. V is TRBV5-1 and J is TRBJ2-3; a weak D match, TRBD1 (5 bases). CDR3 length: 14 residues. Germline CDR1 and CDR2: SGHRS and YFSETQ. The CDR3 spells CASRAHTDTGTQYF. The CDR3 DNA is TGCGCCAGCAGGGCGCACACAGACACAGGTACGCAGTATTTT.

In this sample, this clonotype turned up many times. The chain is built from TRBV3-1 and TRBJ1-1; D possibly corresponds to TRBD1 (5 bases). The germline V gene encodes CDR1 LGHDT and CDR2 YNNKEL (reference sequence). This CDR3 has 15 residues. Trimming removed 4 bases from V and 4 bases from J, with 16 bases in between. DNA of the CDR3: TGTGCCAGCAGCCGGAAGCAAACGGGGGGCACTGAAGCTTTCTTT. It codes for CASSRKQTGGTEAFF.

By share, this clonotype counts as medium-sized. CDR3 sequence reads: CASSQVGTDYNEQFF. CDR3 DNA sequence: TGCGCCAGCAGCCAAGTTGGGACAGACTACAATGAGCAGTTCTTC. J is TRBJ2-1 and V is TRBV4-3, with 7 bases fitting TRBD1. V lost 1 base, J lost 3 bases, and 3 bases stayed unmatched. CDR1 is LGHNA, CDR2 YSLEER, per germline. The CDR3 covers 15 residues.

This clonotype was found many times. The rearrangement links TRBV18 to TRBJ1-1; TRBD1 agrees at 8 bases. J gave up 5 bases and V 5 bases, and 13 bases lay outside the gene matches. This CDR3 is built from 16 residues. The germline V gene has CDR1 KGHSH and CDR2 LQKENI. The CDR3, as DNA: TGTGCCAGCTCATCAATCCAAGGACAGGGCCCAACTGAAGCTTTCTTT. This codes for CASSSIQGQGPTEAFF. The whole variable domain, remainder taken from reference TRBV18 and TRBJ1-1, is NAGVMQNPRHLVRRRGQEARLRCSPMKGHSHVYWYRQLPEEGLKFMVYLQKENIIDESGMPKERFSAEFPKEGPSILRIQQVVRGDSAAYFCASSSIQGQGPTEAFFGQGTRLTVV.

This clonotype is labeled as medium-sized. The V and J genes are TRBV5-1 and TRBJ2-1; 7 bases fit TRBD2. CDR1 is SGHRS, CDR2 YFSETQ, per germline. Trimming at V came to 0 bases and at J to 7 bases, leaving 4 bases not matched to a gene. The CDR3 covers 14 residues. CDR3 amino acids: CASSLVLADNEQFF. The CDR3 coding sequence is TGCGCCAGCAGCTTGGTCCTAGCGGATAATGAGCAGTTCTTC. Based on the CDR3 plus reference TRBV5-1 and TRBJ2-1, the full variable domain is KAGVTQTPRYLIKTRGQQVTLSCSPISGHRSVSWYQQTPGQGLQFLFEYFSETQRNKGNFPGRFSGRQFSNSRSEMNVSTLELGDSALYLCASSLVLADNEQFFGPGTRLTVL.

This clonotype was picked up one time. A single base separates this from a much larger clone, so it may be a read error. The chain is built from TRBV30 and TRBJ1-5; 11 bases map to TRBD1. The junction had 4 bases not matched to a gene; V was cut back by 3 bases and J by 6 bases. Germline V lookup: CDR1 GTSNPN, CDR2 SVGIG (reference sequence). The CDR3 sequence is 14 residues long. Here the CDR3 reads CAWSRTGGSQPQHF. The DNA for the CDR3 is TGTGCCTGGAGCCGGACAGGGGGCAGTCAGCCCCAGCATTTT.

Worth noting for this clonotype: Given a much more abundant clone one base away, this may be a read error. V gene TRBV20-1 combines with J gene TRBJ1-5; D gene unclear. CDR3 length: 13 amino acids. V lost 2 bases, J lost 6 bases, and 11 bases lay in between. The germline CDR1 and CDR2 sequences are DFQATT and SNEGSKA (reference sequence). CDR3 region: CSARRTGSQPQHF. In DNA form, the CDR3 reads TGCAGTGCTAGACGGACGGGCAGTCAGCCCCAGCATTTT.

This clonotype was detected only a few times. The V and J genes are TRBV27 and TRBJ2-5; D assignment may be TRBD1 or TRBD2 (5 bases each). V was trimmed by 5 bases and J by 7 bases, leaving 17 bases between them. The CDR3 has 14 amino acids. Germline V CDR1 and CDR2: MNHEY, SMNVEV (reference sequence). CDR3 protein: CASSLAGMGWTQYF. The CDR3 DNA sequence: TGTGCCAGCAGTCTAGCAGGGATGGGGTGGACCCAGTACTTC.

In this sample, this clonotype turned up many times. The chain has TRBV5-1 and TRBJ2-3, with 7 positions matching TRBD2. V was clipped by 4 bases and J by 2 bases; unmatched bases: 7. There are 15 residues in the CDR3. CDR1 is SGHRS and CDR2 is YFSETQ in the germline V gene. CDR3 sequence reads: CASSPASGSTDTQYF. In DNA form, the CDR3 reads TGCGCCAGCAGCCCAGCTAGCGGATCCACAGATACGCAGTATTTT. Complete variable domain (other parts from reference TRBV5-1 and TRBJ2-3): KAGVTQTPRYLIKTRGQQVTLSCSPISGHRSVSWYQQTPGQGLQFLFEYFSETQRNKGNFPGRFSGRQFSNSRSEMNVSTLELGDSALYLCASSPASGSTDTQYFGPGTRLTVL.

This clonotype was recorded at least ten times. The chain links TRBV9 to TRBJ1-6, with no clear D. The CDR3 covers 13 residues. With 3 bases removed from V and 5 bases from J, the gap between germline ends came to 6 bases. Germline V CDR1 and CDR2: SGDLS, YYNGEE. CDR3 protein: CASSGWDNSPLHF. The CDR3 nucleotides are TGTGCCAGCAGCGGGTGGGATAATTCACCCCTCCACTTT.

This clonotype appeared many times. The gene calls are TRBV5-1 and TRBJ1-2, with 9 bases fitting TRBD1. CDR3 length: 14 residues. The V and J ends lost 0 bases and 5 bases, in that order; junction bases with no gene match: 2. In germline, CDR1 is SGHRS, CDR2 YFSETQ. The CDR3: CASSLGGTGYGYTF. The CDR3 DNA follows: TGCGCCAGCAGCTTGGGAGGGACAGGGTATGGCTACACCTTC.

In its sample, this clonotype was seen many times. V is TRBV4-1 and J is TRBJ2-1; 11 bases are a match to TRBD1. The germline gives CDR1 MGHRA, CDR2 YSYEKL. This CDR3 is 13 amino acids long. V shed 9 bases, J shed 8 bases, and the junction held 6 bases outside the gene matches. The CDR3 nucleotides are TGCGCCAGTAGAGGGACAGGGGGGGATGAGCAGTTCTTC. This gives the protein CASRGTGGDEQFF.

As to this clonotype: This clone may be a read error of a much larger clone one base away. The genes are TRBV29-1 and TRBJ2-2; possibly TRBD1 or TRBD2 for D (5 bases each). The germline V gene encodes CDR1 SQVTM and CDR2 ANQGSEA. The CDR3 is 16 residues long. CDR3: CSVEGVAAIEAGEPFF. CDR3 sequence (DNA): TGCAGCGTTGAGGGGGTGGCGGCCATCGAGGCCGGGGAGCCGTTTTTT.

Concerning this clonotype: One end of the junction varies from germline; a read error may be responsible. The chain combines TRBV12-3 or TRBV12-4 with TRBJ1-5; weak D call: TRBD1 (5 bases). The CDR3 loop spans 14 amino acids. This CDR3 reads CASSSRGTNQSQHF. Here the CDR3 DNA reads TGTGCCAGCAGTTCTCGGGGGACCAATCAGTCCCAGCATTTT.